This TCR beta chain was profiled in a study of shared clonotypes between healthy human individuals. Study-level results: Generation probability values for non-shared clonotypes were lower than those for clonotypes shared by all four donors.

CDR3 size: 15 residues. Germline values: CDR1 SGHNT, CDR2 YYREEE (reference sequence). The ends lost 4 bases at V and 3 bases at J; junction bases unmatched: 9. Deep-level settings were used for running the assay. The protocol was immunoSEQ multiplex PCR, while the TCRdb copy is restricted to in-frame clones and leaves out a portion. The data show millions of clones, 85% to 95% seen once. This clone was observed a handful of times. The antigen remains unidentified. The chain links TRBV5-4 to TRBJ2-7, with 8 bases that match TRBD1. Sequencing was performed on naive CD4+ T cells sorted from blood. Subset specified: CD45RA+ positively selected. This TCR derives from a man younger than 35 in good health. The CDR3 reads CASSIGLGTGYEQYF. The CDR3 DNA follows: TGTGCCAGCAGCATTGGCCTAGGGACAGGCTACGAGCAGTACTTC.